These 8 T cell receptor beta chains share one sample of origin, sequenced in a study of human T cells and chemical hapten exposure. TCRdb reprocessed the RACE reads with MiXCR, giving one entry per CDR3 protein. This table has some 180,000 distinct CDR3 sequences, around a quarter appearing once. The time point here: patch test 3, about 24 weeks after DPC sensitization. Treatment described: therapeutic diphenylcyclopropenone sensitization with weekly scalp DPC. The sample here was whole blood, taken in connection with sensitization to the hapten diphenylcyclopropenone (DPC). Source of these receptors: a woman in her thirties or forties with alopecia areata. Some clones in this sample may be carry-over from other donors' samples.

This clonotype has more than one count but fewer than ten. The genes are TRBV5-1 and TRBJ2-7; tentatively, D is TRBD1 (6 bases). V was shortened by 4 bases and J by 3 bases, with 8 bases between the two germline ends. Germline lookup yields CDR1 SGHRS and CDR2 YFSETQ. The CDR3 extends over 12 amino acids. The CDR3 here is CASSIQGYEQYF. CDR3 nucleotides: TGCGCCAGCAGCATACAGGGCTACGAGCAGTACTTC.

V gene TRBV7-2 combines with J gene TRBJ2-7; D is perhaps TRBD1 or TRBD2 (5 bases each). Per the germline V gene, CDR1 is SGHTA and CDR2 is FQGNSA. CDR3 length: 13 amino acids. With 5 bases removed from V and 3 bases from J, the gap between germline ends came to 11 bases. As DNA, the CDR3 is TGTGCCAGCAGCCCGGGGCCGAACTACGAGCAGTACTTC. Amino acid sequence: CASSPGPNYEQYF.

This chain joins TRBV6-1 and TRBJ1-3; a possible D gene is TRBD1 (5 bases). Germline V CDR1 and CDR2: MNHNS, SASEGT. The CDR3 is made up of 15 amino acids. Trimming took off 0 bases at V and 2 bases at J, with 8 bases between the two ends. The DNA for the CDR3 is TGTGCCAGCAGTGAAGCGCCGGGGGCTGGAAACACCATATATTTT. Translation gives CASSEAPGAGNTIYF.

In its sample, this clonotype was seen many times. The gene calls are TRBV5-1 and TRBJ1-2, with D uncertain. The CDR3 sequence is 15 residues long. Germline values: CDR1 SGHRS, CDR2 YFSETQ. The V gene lost 0 bases and the J gene lost 4 bases, with 13 bases spanning the gap. The CDR3, as DNA: TGCGCCAGCAGCTTGGTTTCAGGAAGCCTCTATGGCTACACCTTC. It is translated as CASSLVSGSLYGYTF.

The chain uses TRBV12-3 or TRBV12-4 and TRBJ2-1; 7 bases align to TRBD2. The junction had 6 bases not matched to a gene; V was cut back by 3 bases and J by 4 bases. The CDR3 has 15 amino acids. The CDR3 loop reads CASSFSTSEYNEQFF. The CDR3 DNA sequence: TGTGCCAGCAGTTTCTCCACTAGCGAGTACAATGAGCAGTTCTTC.

The V gene is TRBV20-1, the J gene TRBJ1-2; unclear D gene. Trimming shortened V by 4 bases and J by 2 bases, and 11 bases separated the two germline ends. The CDR3 contains 13 residues. Germline lookup yields CDR1 DFQATT and CDR2 SNEGSKA (reference sequence). CDR3 loop: CSATPVPNYGYTF. The DNA for the CDR3 is TGCAGTGCTACCCCCGTTCCGAACTATGGCTACACCTTC.

This clonotype has only one observation. CDR3 sequence (DNA): TGTGCCAGCAGTTATACGCACGGGGCGGAGACCCAGTACTTC. It is translated as CASSYTHGAETQYF. The chain couples TRBV27 to TRBJ2-5; tentatively, D is TRBD1 or TRBD2 (5 bases each). The V and J ends lost 4 bases and 5 bases respectively, with 14 bases between them. Germline-derived CDR1 and CDR2 are MNHEY and SMNVEV (reference sequence). CDR3 length equals 14 residues.

This clonotype has a handful of counts. This chain connects TRBV27 to TRBJ2-1, with 8 bases matching TRBD1. Per germline, CDR1 MNHEY and CDR2 SMNVEV (reference sequence). V trimming: 10 bases; J trimming: 4 bases; junction bases outside the gene matches: 6. This CDR3 has 13 residues. The CDR3 DNA is TGTGCCACCAGGGACAGGTTGTACAATGAGCAGTTCTTC. Protein: CATRDRLYNEQFF.